Detailed here is one T cell receptor beta chain. The method was immunoSEQ multiplex PCR; TCRdb's version includes in-frame clones alone and lacks a portion of them. The sample has tens of thousands of clones; over 85% are singletons. The data were taken from a study of control samples from healthy donors and cancer patients. Per germline, CDR1 MGHRA and CDR2 YSYEKL. The CDR3 extends over 16 amino acids. Deletions cut 4 bases from V and 2 bases from J, with 15 bases between. The rearrangement uses TRBV4-1 and TRBJ2-1, with unresolved D. This TCR was sampled from a woman aged 40 to 50 with lung cancer. Sequencing input: PBMCs. The CDR3 nucleotides read TGCGCCAGCAGCCCAAGGTATCTTATCCCCTACAATGAGCAGTTCTTC. It encodes CASSPRYLIPYNEQFF.